Below are 4 T cell receptor beta chains sequenced from a single sample in a study of blood T cell repertoires in COVID-19. Data came from immunoSEQ multiplex PCR; TCRdb stores just in-frame clones and leaves some out. The sample shows 200,000 to 250,000 clones, roughly nine tenths of them seen only once. The sequenced material came from peripheral blood. Receptor source: a woman in her late teens or twenties who had recovered from COVID-19.

The V call is TRBV9, the J call TRBJ2-7, with 7 bases fitting TRBD1. V shed 4 bases, J shed 0 bases, and the junction held 7 bases outside the gene matches. CDR3 length: 15 residues. Germline CDR1 SGDLS, CDR2 YYNGEE. CDR3 protein: CASSKSGTASYEQYF. The CDR3 DNA reads as TGTGCCAGCAGCAAATCCGGGACAGCCTCCTACGAGCAGTACTTC.

The gene calls are TRBV10-3 and TRBJ1-2; D is possibly TRBD1 (6 bases). V was cut by 1 base and J by 3 bases, with 9 bases left in between. Germline values: CDR1 ENHRY, CDR2 SYGVKD. There are 14 residues in the CDR3. The CDR3 coding sequence is TGTGCCATCAGTGAGTATGCAGGGGACTATGGCTACACCTTC. It yields the protein CAISEYAGDYGYTF.

The chain combines TRBV6-5 with TRBJ1-2, with 9 positions matching TRBD1. This CDR3 is 14 amino acids long. The germline V gene encodes CDR1 MNHEY and CDR2 SVGAGI. Trimming took 6 bases from V and 10 from J; bases not matched to a gene: 12. The CDR3 region has the DNA TGTGCCAGCAGGTCATCCGGGACAGGGTCGGACTACACCTTC. The encoded protein is CASRSSGTGSDYTF.

The chain employs TRBV2 and TRBJ1-2; a possible D gene is TRBD1 (6 bases). With 2 bases removed from V and 8 bases from J, the gap between germline ends came to 9 bases. The CDR3 extends over 12 amino acids. Germline V gene lookup returns CDR1 SNHLY and CDR2 FYNNEI. The CDR3 DNA is TGTGCCAGCAGTGAATCAGGGGACGGCTACACCTTC. It codes for CASSESGDGYTF.